These 3 T cell receptor beta chains came from one sample sequenced in a study of T cell repertoires in cytomegalovirus infection. TCRdb itself ran the reads through MiXCR, one entry per CDR3 protein. The sample has roughly 310,000 distinct CDR3 sequences, around 29% seen once. Their antigen targets remain unknown. The sample consisted of cultured PBMCs, taken from culture after CMV antigen stimulation. The receptor set was obtained from a human donor in good health (CMV status not recorded). Some clones in this sample may be carry-over from other donors' samples.

V gene TRBV11-2 combines with J gene TRBJ1-2; 7 positions match TRBD1. CDR1 and CDR2 (germline): SGHAT, FQNNGV. Trimming cost V 4 bases and J 7 bases; bases outside gene matches: 9. This CDR3 contains 14 residues. In nucleotides, the CDR3 is TGTGCCAGCAGCTCGACCTCAGGGACAGCTGGCTACACCTTC. Protein: CASSSTSGTAGYTF.

V and J are TRBV10-3 and TRBJ2-1; 8 bases line up with TRBD2. Per the germline V gene, CDR1 is ENHRY and CDR2 is SYGVKD. The junction had 16 bases not matched to a gene; V was cut back by 6 bases and J by 6 bases. This CDR3 has 17 amino acids. CDR3 region: CAIRGTSGLALTNEQFF. The DNA for the CDR3 is TGTGCCATCAGAGGTACTAGCGGACTAGCTCTAACCAATGAGCAGTTCTTC.

J is TRBJ1-6 and V is TRBV2, with a tentative D call TRBD1 (6 bases). Trimming stripped 5 bases from V and 2 bases from J, with 19 bases between. There are 18 residues in the CDR3. Germline loops: CDR1 SNHLY, CDR2 FYNNEI. The CDR3 loop reads CASSHSIQGWTYNSPLHF. The DNA for the CDR3 is TGTGCCAGCAGTCACTCTATACAGGGTTGGACCTATAATTCACCCCTCCACTTT. The full variable domain, with the rest looked up from reference TRBV2 and TRBJ1-6, is EPEVTQTPSHQVTQMGQEVILRCVPISNHLYFYWYRQILGQKVEFLVSFYNNEISEKSEIFDDQFSVERPDGSNFTLKIRSTKLEDSAMYFCASSHSIQGWTYNSPLHFGNGTRLTVT.